These 30 T cell receptor beta chains share one sample of origin, sequenced in a study of radiotherapy plus CTLA-4 blockade in lung cancer. The protocol was immunoSEQ multiplex PCR, while the TCRdb copy is restricted to in-frame clones and leaves out a portion. The sample has tens of thousands of clones; around 80% are singletons. This sample comprised peripheral blood, obtained from a patient treated with radiotherapy plus ipilimumab. These receptors all stem from a human donor with non-small cell lung cancer who had a complete response to radiotherapy plus ipilimumab.

The chain has TRBV6-6 and TRBJ2-1; D is uncertain. Trimming removed 4 bases at V and 1 base at J, with 14 bases between. CDR1 is MNHNY and CDR2 is SVGAGI in the germline V gene (reference sequence). This CDR3 contains 16 residues. The CDR3 DNA sequence: TGTGCCAGCAGTTTCCGGACCCGGCGGTCCTACAATGAGCAGTTCTTC. Residues: CASSFRTRRSYNEQFF.

The V gene is TRBV30, the J gene TRBJ2-5; no firm D call. The CDR3 is 13 amino acids. Germline CDR1 GTSNPN, CDR2 SVGIG (reference sequence). V was shortened by 1 base and J by 4 bases, with 10 bases between the two germline ends. CDR3 bases: TGTGCCTGGAGTGGGGCAGCCGGAGAGACCCAGTACTTC. This encodes CAWSGAAGETQYF.

This clone was observed a few times. The chain couples TRBV7-9 to TRBJ1-3; D not certain. Germline CDR1 is SEHNR and CDR2 is FQNEAQ (reference sequence). The CDR3 is made up of 14 amino acids. Trimming pared 4 bases from V and 0 bases from J, leaving 7 bases between. This CDR3 reads CASSYVNSGNTIYF. For the CDR3, the DNA is TGTGCCAGCAGCTATGTGAACTCTGGAAACACCATATATTTT. Variable domain in full (rest from reference TRBV7-9 and TRBJ1-3): DTGVSQNPRHKITKRGQNVTFRCDPISEHNRLYWYRQTLGQGPEFLTYFQNEAQLEKSRLLSDRFSAERPKGSFSTLEIQRTEQGDSAMYLCASSYVNSGNTIYFGEGSWLTVV.

The rearrangement joins TRBV7-9 to TRBJ2-7; tentative D call: TRBD1 (5 bases). CDR1 is SEHNR and CDR2 is FQNEAQ in the germline V gene (reference sequence). The CDR3 spans 14 residues. V was trimmed by 1 base and J by 2 bases, leaving 9 bases between them. The CDR3 region has the DNA TGTGCCAGCAGCTTAGATCCGGACACCTACGAGCAGTACTTC. It codes for CASSLDPDTYEQYF. Complete variable domain (other parts from reference TRBV7-9 and TRBJ2-7): DTGVSQNPRHKITKRGQNVTFRCDPISEHNRLYWYRQTLGQGPEFLTYFQNEAQLEKSRLLSDRFSAERPKGSFSTLEIQRTEQGDSAMYLCASSLDPDTYEQYFGPGTRLTVT.

The CDR3 DNA reads TGCGCCAGCAGCCAAGATCAATCGGCAGCCTATAATTCACCCCTCCACTTT. Its translation is CASSQDQSAAYNSPLHF. This chain uses TRBV4-3 with TRBJ1-6; no clear D. V was pared by 0 bases and J by 2 bases, with 11 bases between. The CDR3 covers 17 residues. Germline V gene sequence: CDR1 LGHNA, CDR2 YSLEER.

This clone was observed once. V gene TRBV5-4 combines with J gene TRBJ2-5; perhaps TRBD2 as D (6 bases). This CDR3 comprises 15 residues. Germline CDR1 SGHNT, CDR2 YYREEE (reference sequence). Trimming pared 4 bases from V and 1 base from J, leaving 14 bases between. The CDR3 DNA reads as TGTGCCAGCAGCCTCCTGACTAGACCCCAAGAGACCCAGTACTTC. Translation: CASSLLTRPQETQYF.

The chain joins TRBV10-2 to TRBJ2-5, with 10 bases fitting TRBD2. The ends lost 5 bases at V and 3 bases at J; junction bases unmatched: 3. Germline V lookup: CDR1 WSHSY, CDR2 SAAADI. This CDR3 is built from 14 residues. CDR3 sequence reads: CASSSGTSEETQYF. The CDR3 DNA sequence: TGCGCCAGCAGTTCCGGGACTAGCGAAGAGACCCAGTACTTC.

This chain connects TRBV28 to TRBJ2-2; 7 positions agree with TRBD1. CDR3 size: 15 residues. J was trimmed by 0 bases and V by 7 bases; bases with no gene match: 5. Looked up from germline, CDR1 is MDHEN and CDR2 is SYDVKM. For the CDR3, the DNA is TGTGCCAGCACCCGGGACAGAGCGAACACCGGGGAGCTGTTTTTT. Its translation: CASTRDRANTGELFF.

This clone appeared once. The genes are TRBV29-1 and TRBJ1-2; D may be TRBD1 (5 bases). Trimming removed 8 bases at V and 0 bases at J, with 19 bases between. Germline values: CDR1 SQVTM, CDR2 ANQGSEA. This CDR3 has 15 amino acids. CDR3 loop: CSYRTRDLANYGYTF. In DNA, the CDR3 is TGCAGCTATAGGACACGCGATCTTGCTAACTATGGCTACACCTTC.

This clone was detected once. This chain uses TRBV2 with TRBJ1-4; 7 bases line up with TRBD1. V trimming: 5 bases; J trimming: 5 bases; junction bases outside the gene matches: 8. Germline CDR1 is SNHLY and CDR2 is FYNNEI. CDR3 size: 15 residues. This CDR3 reads CASSPQGRGNEKLFF. The CDR3 nucleotides are TGTGCCAGCAGTCCACAGGGGCGAGGGAATGAAAAACTGTTTTTT. Supplemented by reference TRBV2 and TRBJ1-4, the full variable domain reads EPEVTQTPSHQVTQMGQEVILRCVPISNHLYFYWYRQILGQKVEFLVSFYNNEISEKSEIFDDQFSVERPDGSNFTLKIRSTKLEDSAMYFCASSPQGRGNEKLFFGSGTQLSVL.

This chain links TRBV27 with TRBJ1-1, with D uncertain. The CDR3 spans 16 residues. Deletions cut 7 bases from V and 8 bases from J, with 26 bases between. From germline, CDR1 is MNHEY and CDR2 SMNVEV (reference sequence). CDR3 region: CASKASVRTIDKEAFF. The CDR3 bases are TGTGCCAGCAAAGCTTCAGTCCGGACCATTGATAAAGAAGCTTTCTTT.

The chain links TRBV6-5 to TRBJ2-7; 7 positions agree with TRBD2. CDR1 is MNHEY and CDR2 is SVGAGI in the germline V gene. The CDR3 totals 14 residues. J lost 0 bases, V lost 5 bases, and 4 bases had no gene match. CDR3: CASSRSGASYEQYF. DNA of the CDR3: TGTGCCAGCAGTAGAAGCGGGGCCTCCTACGAGCAGTACTTC.

The chain has TRBV20-1 and TRBJ1-1; D is uncertain. The V end lost 3 bases, the J end lost 8 bases, and 10 bases lay between the germline ends. The V gene's germline CDR1 is DFQATT and CDR2 SNEGSKA (reference sequence). The CDR3 has 11 residues. The CDR3 nucleotides read TGCAGTGCTAGCGCCCGCGGGGAAGCTTTCTTT. It is translated as CSASARGEAFF.

This chain joins TRBV11-2 and TRBJ1-1; D may be TRBD1 (5 bases). Germline V gene lookup returns CDR1 SGHAT and CDR2 FQNNGV. The CDR3 runs 14 residues. Trimming took 7 bases from V and 1 from J, leaving 13 bases between them. The CDR3 DNA sequence: TGTGCCAGCATACCGACGGGGGGGAACACTGAAGCTTTCTTT. Translating gives CASIPTGGNTEAFF.

This chain uses TRBV4-3 with TRBJ2-7; 11 bases are shared with TRBD2. CDR1 is LGHNA and CDR2 is YSLEER in the germline V gene. With 0 bases clipped from V and 7 bases from J, the junction kept 17 bases outside the gene matches. This CDR3 spans 19 amino acids. CDR3 residues: CASSQEGLAGGTSFWEQYV. The CDR3 coding sequence is TGCGCCAGCAGCCAAGAAGGGCTAGCGGGAGGAACTTCCTTCTGGGAGCAGTACGTC.

The rearrangement links TRBV7-9 to TRBJ1-6; D is uncertain. This CDR3 is built from 15 residues. CDR1 SEHNR and CDR2 FQNEAQ come from the germline V gene (reference sequence). V lost 0 bases, J lost 5 bases, and 8 bases lay in between. The chain's CDR3 is CASSLALADNSPLHF. The CDR3 coding sequence is TGTGCCAGCAGCTTAGCGCTTGCGGATAATTCACCCCTCCACTTT.

In regard to this clone: Sequence at one end of the junction differs from germline and may be a read error. The CDR3 sequence is CASSQADRDPTGTQYF. DNA of the CDR3: TGCGCCAGCAGCCAAGCGGACAGGGACCCCACAGGTACGCAGTATTTT. The rearrangement joins TRBV4-3 to TRBJ2-3; 8 positions agree with TRBD1. This CDR3 is 16 amino acids long. Germline V CDR1 and CDR2: LGHNA, YSLEER.

The chain is built from TRBV7-9 and TRBJ1-1, with 7 nucleotides matching TRBD1. CDR1 and CDR2 from the germline V gene are SEHNR and FQNEAQ (reference sequence). This CDR3 is built from 14 residues. V shed 3 bases, J shed 7 bases, and the junction held 8 bases outside the gene matches. The CDR3 loop is CASSFSGTVFEAFF. The CDR3 coding sequence is TGTGCCAGCAGCTTTTCCGGGACAGTCTTTGAAGCTTTCTTT.

The rearrangement uses TRBV27 and TRBJ1-4; tentative D call: TRBD1 (6 bases). Germline V gives CDR1 MNHEY, CDR2 SMNVEV (reference sequence). The CDR3 runs 14 residues. Trimming took off 2 bases at V and 4 bases at J, with 8 bases between the two ends. In DNA form, the CDR3 reads TGTGCCAGCAGTTTACGGGGGCATAATGAAAAACTGTTTTTT. Encoded protein: CASSLRGHNEKLFF.

Concerning this clone: Germline and junction disagree at one end, which may indicate a read error. CDR3 sequence reads: CASRTSGPTEASF. The DNA of the CDR3 is TGTGCCAGCAGGACGTCAGGGCCCACTGAAGCTTCCTTT. This chain uses TRBV6-5 with TRBJ1-1; D is possibly TRBD1 (5 bases). Germline lookup yields CDR1 MNHEY and CDR2 SVGAGI. This CDR3 spans 13 amino acids.

The chain has TRBV7-6 and TRBJ2-5, with D hard to call. Looked up from germline, CDR1 is SGHVS and CDR2 is FNYEAQ. The CDR3 runs to 12 residues. V was shortened by 5 bases and J by 2 bases, with 6 bases between the two germline ends. CDR3 in DNA: TGTGCCAGCAGCCTGTGGCAAGAGACCCAGTACTTC. Translation gives CASSLWQETQYF.

The genes are TRBV9 and TRBJ1-3; D unclear. Trimming took off 3 bases at V and 1 base at J, with 5 bases between the two ends. This CDR3 contains 13 residues. Germline CDR1 and CDR2: SGDLS and YYNGEE. The CDR3 region has the DNA TGTGCCAGCAGCGGACGATCTGGAAACACCATATATTTT. Protein: CASSGRSGNTIYF. Full variable domain (remainder filled in from reference TRBV9 and TRBJ1-3): DSGVTQTPKHLITATGQRVTLRCSPRSGDLSVYWYQQSLDQGLQFLIQYYNGEERAKGNILERFSAQQFPDLHSELNLSSLELGDSALYFCASSGRSGNTIYFGEGSWLTVV.

The chain joins TRBV5-1 to TRBJ2-3; D is unclear. Germline CDR1 is SGHRS and CDR2 is YFSETQ. CDR3 length: 13 residues. Trimming left V 6 bases short and J 1 base short, with 9 bases between. The CDR3 DNA is TGCGCCAGCAACCTTCCAGGCACAGATACGCAGTATTTT. It codes for CASNLPGTDTQYF.

This chain links TRBV29-1 with TRBJ1-1; TRBD1 might be the D (5 bases). The germline V gene encodes CDR1 SQVTM and CDR2 ANQGSEA. V lost 6 bases to trimming and J lost 4 bases, with 12 bases between them. CDR3 size: 12 residues. The CDR3 DNA is TGCAGCGTCGGACCCGGGGGCACTGAAGCTTTCTTT. Residues: CSVGPGGTEAFF. Combining the CDR3 with reference TRBV29-1 and TRBJ1-1 gives the whole variable domain SAVISQKPSRDICQRGTSLTIQCQVDSQVTMMFWYRQQPGQSLTLIATANQGSEATYESGFVIDKFPISRPNLTFSTLTVSNMSPEDSSIYLCSVGPGGTEAFFGQGTRLTVV.

The V and J genes are TRBV5-5 and TRBJ2-5; unclear D gene. In germline, CDR1 is SGHKS, CDR2 YYEKEE (reference sequence). This CDR3 is built from 13 residues. Deletions cut 0 bases from V and 2 bases from J, with 5 bases between. CDR3 sequence reads: CASSLVGQETQYF. DNA of the CDR3: TGTGCCAGCAGCTTGGTGGGTCAAGAGACCCAGTACTTC.

The rearrangement links TRBV19 to TRBJ1-5; D is unresolved. CDR1 and CDR2 from the germline V gene are LNHDA and SQIVND (reference sequence). V shed 1 base and J shed 3 bases, with 7 bases lying between them. The CDR3 totals 14 residues. Here the CDR3 reads CASSIAGYNQPQHF. CDR3 sequence (DNA): TGTGCCAGTAGTATAGCAGGCTACAATCAGCCCCAGCATTTT.

This clone has a handful of counts. The chain links TRBV15 to TRBJ1-3, with D hard to call. The CDR3 runs to 16 residues. Germline V gene lookup returns CDR1 LNHNV and CDR2 YYDKDF (reference sequence). Between the trimmed V and J ends, which lost 0 bases and 3 bases, there was a span of 12 bases. CDR3 nucleotides: TGTGCCACCAGCAGAGATATCGGGCTTATTGGAAACACCATATATTTT. This codes for CATSRDIGLIGNTIYF. Filled out from reference TRBV15 and TRBJ1-3, the complete variable domain reads DAMVIQNPRYQVTQFGKPVTLSCSQTLNHNVMYWYQQKSSQAPKLLFHYYDKDFNNEADTPDNFQSRRPNTSFCFLDIRSPGLGDTAMYLCATSRDIGLIGNTIYFGEGSWLTVV.

Only one count was recorded for this clone. This chain links TRBV18 with TRBJ2-5; tentatively, D is TRBD2 (6 bases). The V gene lost 6 bases and the J gene lost 5 bases, with 13 bases spanning the gap. This CDR3 contains 13 residues. Germline CDR1 is KGHSH and CDR2 is LQKENI. CDR3 amino acids: CASSSGVRETQYF. In nucleotides, the CDR3 is TGTGCCAGCTCGTCGGGGGTACGGGAGACCCAGTACTTC.

The V call is TRBV13, the J call TRBJ1-2; 9 positions match TRBD1. Germline V gene sequence: CDR1 PRHDT, CDR2 FYEKMQ (reference sequence). Trimming removed 4 bases from V and 3 bases from J; junction bases left unmatched: 6. CDR3 size: 15 residues. This chain's CDR3 is CASSSRTGAYYGYTF. The CDR3 DNA reads TGTGCCAGCAGCTCGAGGACAGGGGCATACTATGGCTACACCTTC.

The V call is TRBV15, the J call TRBJ1-1, with 10 bases aligning to TRBD1. After removal of 5 bases from V and 4 bases from J, the junction contained 10 bases not matched to a gene. CDR1 is LNHNV and CDR2 is YYDKDF in the germline V gene (reference sequence). The CDR3 is 16 amino acids. This CDR3 is CATSPGTGVASTEAFF. CDR3 DNA sequence: TGTGCCACCAGCCCCGGGACAGGGGTGGCGAGCACTGAAGCTTTCTTT.